These 28 T cell receptor beta chains share one sample of origin, sequenced in a study of T cells in Graves' hyperthyroidism and ophthalmopathy. The investigators amplified TCR beta CDR3 regions from RNA transcripts. TCR CDR3 regions were first amplified by RT-PCR with HTBI primers. TCRdb reprocessed the multiplex PCR reads with MiXCR, giving one entry per CDR3 protein. The repertoire has 530,000 or so distinct CDR3 sequences, 46% of them found once; the top ten carry about 7.8%. The sequenced sample was peripheral blood or thyroid tissue (not recorded which). The receptor source for this set is a woman aged 18-29 years with Graves' hyperthyroidism.

The sample holds many counts of this clonotype. The chain is built from TRBV12-3 or TRBV12-4 and TRBJ1-6; no clear D gene. Trimming stripped 4 bases from V and 5 bases from J, with 9 bases between. This CDR3 has 14 residues. The CDR3 DNA reads TGTGCCAGCAGTTCCTATATGGATAATTCACCCCTCCACTTT. This codes for CASSSYMDNSPLHF.

The V gene is TRBV19, the J gene TRBJ1-1, with TRBD1 matching over 7 bases. The V gene's germline CDR1 is LNHDA and CDR2 SQIVND (reference sequence). This CDR3 is built from 14 residues. Trimming took 4 bases from V and 4 from J; bases not matched to a gene: 6. CDR3 in amino acids: CASSRTGRSTEAFF. The DNA of the CDR3 is TGTGCCAGTAGTAGGACAGGACGGAGCACTGAAGCTTTCTTT.

To note about this clonotype: This sequence may be a read error, since a much larger clone differs from it by one base. The chain joins TRBV20-1 to TRBJ2-7, with 8 nucleotides matching TRBD2. CDR1 and CDR2 (germline): DFQATT, SNEGSKA (reference sequence). V was clipped by 0 bases and J by 4 bases; unmatched bases: 8. This CDR3 contains 15 residues. Here the CDR3 DNA reads TGCAGTGCTAGAGATTATGGCGGGAGGTTGTACGAGCAGTACTTC. As protein: CSARDYGGRLYEQYF.

This clonotype came up many times. This chain links TRBV10-3 with TRBJ2-7, with TRBD1 matching over 10 bases. This CDR3 is 16 amino acids long. The J segment lost 2 bases and the V segment lost 4 bases, leaving 8 bases of the junction unmatched. CDR1 is ENHRY and CDR2 is SYGVKD in the germline V gene. The CDR3 DNA follows: TGTGCCATCAGTGGGGTCCGGGACAGGGGAACCTACGAGCAGTACTTC. Amino acid sequence: CAISGVRDRGTYEQYF.

This chain joins TRBV20-1 and TRBJ2-7, with D tentatively TRBD1 or TRBD2 (5 bases each). Trimming shortened V by 4 bases and J by 0 bases, and 16 bases separated the two germline ends. The CDR3 has 15 residues. Germline V lookup: CDR1 DFQATT, CDR2 SNEGSKA (reference sequence). For the CDR3, the DNA is TGCAGTGCTACGCGCAGGGACGTGAGCTCCTACGAGCAGTACTTC. This encodes CSATRRDVSSYEQYF.

The chain recombines TRBV29-1 with TRBJ1-2; D remains unclear. Trimming pared 8 bases from V and 0 bases from J, leaving 10 bases between. CDR1 is SQVTM and CDR2 is ANQGSEA in the germline V gene. The CDR3 contains 12 residues. The CDR3 DNA is TGCAGCTTACCCGGTGCTAACTATGGCTACACCTTC. Translating gives CSLPGANYGYTF.

In its sample, this clonotype was seen many times. V and J are TRBV29-1 and TRBJ2-3; tentatively, D is TRBD2 (5 bases). Germline V gene sequence: CDR1 SQVTM, CDR2 ANQGSEA. There are 14 residues in the CDR3. V lost 2 bases and J 0 bases, leaving 9 bases between the germline ends. CDR3 protein: CSVEWGVSTDTQYF. The CDR3 bases are TGCAGCGTTGAATGGGGAGTTAGCACAGATACGCAGTATTTT.

This clonotype has just a few counts. This chain links TRBV7-8 with TRBJ2-7, with 9 positions matching TRBD2. With V trimmed by 4 bases and J by 2 bases, 3 bases remained unmatched. Germline V CDR1 and CDR2: SGHVS, FQNEAQ. The CDR3 loop spans 14 amino acids. The chain's CDR3 is CASSSSGTAYEQYF. CDR3 DNA sequence: TGTGCCAGCAGCTCTAGCGGGACCGCCTACGAGCAGTACTTC.

This rearrangement joins TRBV19 to TRBJ2-7, with 11 positions matching TRBD2. The CDR3 contains 15 residues. V gave up 5 bases and J gave up 2 bases; unmatched junction bases: 5. CDR1 and CDR2 (germline): LNHDA, SQIVND (reference sequence). The CDR3 DNA sequence: TGTGCCAGTAGTCGGATAGCGGGAGGGACCTACGAGCAGTACTTC. Amino acids: CASSRIAGGTYEQYF.

Many counts were recorded for this clonotype. The CDR3 DNA reads TGCAGTGGCAGCGAGGCTAGCGGGACGGAGACCCAGTACTTC. Protein product: CSGSEASGTETQYF. The chain combines TRBV20-1 with TRBJ2-5; 9 nucleotides line up with TRBD2. Germline CDR1 and CDR2: DFQATT and SNEGSKA (reference sequence). The CDR3 covers 14 residues. Unmatched junction bases numbered 11, after V lost 7 bases and J lost 5 bases.

This clonotype was recorded once. Given a much more abundant clone one base away, this may be a read error. The V and J genes are TRBV4-1 and TRBJ1-1, with unresolved D. This CDR3 comprises 14 residues. The germline gives CDR1 MGHRA, CDR2 YSYEKL. The DNA for the CDR3 is TGCGCCAGCAGCCCCCGGGCCCCGAGGACTGAAGCTCTCTTT. Its protein is CASSPRAPRTEALF.

V gene TRBV29-1 combines with J gene TRBJ2-7; TRBD2 matches at 12 bases. CDR1 and CDR2 (germline): SQVTM, ANQGSEA. The J segment lost 5 bases and the V segment lost 1 base, leaving 9 bases of the junction unmatched. CDR3 size: 16 residues. In DNA, the CDR3 is TGCAGCGTTGAAGGACTAGCGGGAGATTCGGTGGACGAGCAGTACTTC. Residues: CSVEGLAGDSVDEQYF.

This clonotype appeared once. The gene calls are TRBV20-1 and TRBJ1-2; 9 bases line up with TRBD1. The CDR3 covers 15 residues. The V segment lost 2 bases and the J segment 4 bases; nucleotides outside the gene matches: 8. In germline, CDR1 is DFQATT, CDR2 SNEGSKA (reference sequence). The CDR3 is CSARPTGGIGYGYTF. The CDR3 DNA sequence: TGCAGTGCTAGACCGACAGGGGGTATCGGCTATGGCTACACCTTC.

The table lists this clonotype with many counts. The CDR3 DNA reads as TGTGCCAGCACCCATGGGGGGCAGGGGTGGAATTCACCCCTCCACTTT. Encoded protein: CASTHGGQGWNSPLHF. The rearrangement joins TRBV7-9 to TRBJ1-6; D might be TRBD1 (6 bases). CDR1 is SEHNR and CDR2 is FQNEAQ in the germline V gene (reference sequence). The CDR3 spans 16 residues. Trimming left V 7 bases short and J 7 bases short, with 20 bases between.

This clonotype has just a few counts. The rearrangement joins TRBV2 to TRBJ2-7; D possibly corresponds to TRBD1 (5 bases). The CDR3 sequence is 14 residues long. CDR1 and CDR2 (germline): SNHLY, FYNNEI. V was pared by 5 bases and J by 2 bases, with 13 bases between. The CDR3 DNA reads TGTGCCAGCAGTTCCGCAGGGTTACCCTACGAGCAGTACTTC. This sequence encodes CASSSAGLPYEQYF.

This clonotype was detected many times. The V call is TRBV10-3, the J call TRBJ2-5; D is undetermined. Trimming cost V 7 bases and J 5 bases, with 8 bases left between them. The germline CDR1 and CDR2 sequences are ENHRY and SYGVKD. The CDR3 runs to 11 residues. The CDR3 DNA sequence: TGTGCCATCAAAGATGTGGAGACCCAGTACTTC. As protein: CAIKDVETQYF.

V and J are TRBV7-2 and TRBJ1-1; D uncertain. CDR1 and CDR2 (germline): SGHTA, FQGNSA. This CDR3 has 13 amino acids. With 5 bases removed from V and 6 bases from J, the gap between germline ends came to 13 bases. The CDR3: CASSPSGVSEAFF. Written as DNA, the CDR3 is TGTGCCAGCAGCCCCTCTGGGGTCTCTGAAGCTTTCTTT.

The chain is built from TRBV7-6 and TRBJ2-1; D is undetermined. Germline V gives CDR1 SGHVS, CDR2 FNYEAQ. The V end lost 5 bases, the J end lost 0 bases, and 11 bases lay between the germline ends. The CDR3 has 15 residues. CDR3 in amino acids: CASSPPAPSYNEQFF. Written as DNA, the CDR3 is TGTGCCAGCAGCCCCCCCGCGCCCTCCTACAATGAGCAGTTCTTC.

This clonotype appeared many times. The V and J genes are TRBV7-2 and TRBJ2-7, with 11 bases identical to TRBD2. Germline-derived CDR1 and CDR2 are SGHTA and FQGNSA. The V segment lost 4 bases and the J segment 6 bases; nucleotides outside the gene matches: 5. The CDR3 runs 14 residues. The CDR3 DNA follows: TGTGCCAGCAGCTCAAGACTAGCGGGATTCGAGCAGTACTTC. Amino acid sequence: CASSSRLAGFEQYF.

This clonotype was seen many times. With a much larger clone just one base away, this may be a read error. The chain combines TRBV29-1 with TRBJ2-7; D may be TRBD2 (6 bases). This CDR3 is built from 13 residues. CDR1 is SQVTM, CDR2 ANQGSEA, per germline. Trimming left V 7 bases short and J 7 bases short, with 20 bases between. The DNA for the CDR3 is TGCAGCGGGGGTGGGGGGTGGGGCAATGAGCAGTACTTC. The encoded protein is CSGGGGWGNEQYF.

This clonotype has a count of ten or more. The chain uses TRBV20-1 and TRBJ1-4; 7 bases agree with TRBD1. The germline CDR1 and CDR2 sequences are DFQATT and SNEGSKA (reference sequence). CDR3 length equals 13 residues. With 4 bases clipped from V and 3 bases from J, the junction kept 2 bases outside the gene matches. In DNA, the CDR3 is TGCAGTGCTAACAGGGGAGCTAATGAAAAACTGTTTTTT. This translates into CSANRGANEKLFF.

This clonotype was counted many times. The V gene is TRBV15, the J gene TRBJ1-4; 7 bases are a match to TRBD1. This CDR3 spans 19 amino acids. J lost 8 bases, V lost 5 bases, and 23 bases had no gene match. CDR1 and CDR2 from the germline V gene are LNHNV and YYDKDF (reference sequence). The CDR3 sequence is CATSPSTPGLTGWEEKLFF. As DNA, the CDR3 is TGTGCCACCAGCCCCTCCACCCCCGGGCTGACAGGGTGGGAGGAAAAACTGTTTTTT. Complete variable domain (other parts from reference TRBV15 and TRBJ1-4): DAMVIQNPRYQVTQFGKPVTLSCSQTLNHNVMYWYQQKSSQAPKLLFHYYDKDFNNEADTPDNFQSRRPNTSFCFLDIRSPGLGDTAMYLCATSPSTPGLTGWEEKLFFGSGTQLSVL.

This chain links TRBV7-8 with TRBJ2-5, with 10 bases fitting TRBD1. CDR3 length equals 15 residues. The trim removed 8 bases at V and 5 bases at J, leaving 11 bases unmatched. Germline CDR1 and CDR2: SGHVS and FQNEAQ. CDR3 coding DNA: TGTGCCAGCTCACCTACGACAGGGGGCGGCGAGACCCAGTACTTC. This codes for CASSPTTGGGETQYF. Filled out from reference TRBV7-8 and TRBJ2-5, the complete variable domain reads GAGVSQSPRYKVAKRGQDVALRCDPISGHVSLFWYQQALGQGPEFLTYFQNEAQLDKSGLPSDRFFAERPEGSVSTLKIQRTQQEDSAVYLCASSPTTGGGETQYFGPGTRLLVL.

The chain carries TRBV4-2 and TRBJ1-4, with TRBD1 as a possible D gene (6 bases). Germline values: CDR1 LGHNA, CDR2 YNFKEQ. This CDR3 contains 17 residues. Trimming cost V 0 bases and J 8 bases, with 19 bases left between them. The CDR3 coding sequence is TGTGCCAGCAGCCAAGAATTAGGTTGGGGGCGAGAAGAAAAACTGTTTTTT. Its translation is CASSQELGWGREEKLFF.

The chain recombines TRBV4-1 with TRBJ2-1; D perhaps matches TRBD1 (7 bases). The DNA matches TRBJ2-7 better at its end, which makes the J call doubtful. The germline V gene encodes CDR1 MGHRA and CDR2 YSYEKL. This CDR3 has 13 amino acids. CDR3 loop: CASSPTGKEGQYF. The CDR3 DNA follows: TGCGCCAGCAGCCCGACAGGGAAGGAGGGGCAGTACTTC.

This clonotype was picked up many times. The V call is TRBV20-1, the J call TRBJ2-7, with D perhaps TRBD1 or TRBD2 (5 bases each). The CDR3 runs 11 residues. Trimming removed 5 bases from V and 6 bases from J, with 11 bases in between. Germline V gives CDR1 DFQATT, CDR2 SNEGSKA (reference sequence). The CDR3 loop reads CSAPGALEQYF. The DNA of the CDR3 is TGCAGTGCTCCCGGGGCCCTCGAGCAGTACTTC.

This clonotype occurred once. The V gene is TRBV7-2, the J gene TRBJ1-5; possible D gene TRBD1, 5 bases. The germline V gene has CDR1 SGHTA and CDR2 FQGNSA. The V end lost 2 bases, the J end lost 11 bases, and 13 bases lay between the germline ends. This CDR3 is 13 amino acids long. The CDR3 DNA reads TGTGCCAGCAGCTTATTGTGGGGGGAGACCCAGCATTTT. Translating it yields CASSLLWGETQHF.

This clonotype has a count of ten or more. This chain links TRBV7-3 with TRBJ2-5, with D perhaps matching TRBD2 (5 bases). The ends were cut back, 2 bases at V and 5 bases at J, with 9 bases in the middle. This CDR3 spans 13 amino acids. Germline CDR1 reads SGHTA; CDR2 reads FQGTGA. This CDR3 reads CASSLLGEETQYF. The DNA of the CDR3 is TGTGCCAGCAGCTTACTGGGAGAGGAGACCCAGTACTTC.